The 15 T cell receptor beta chains reported below all come from one sample, sequenced in a study of shared clonotypes between healthy human individuals. This table comes from immunoSEQ multiplex PCR, and its TCRdb copy is limited to in-frame clones, with some not included. The data hold around 480,000 clones, with about 75% observed a single time. Sample: PBMCs. Receptors were obtained from a woman in her thirties or forties in good health. Some clones in this sample may be carry-over from other donors' samples.

The table lists this clone with a count of one. Other DNA sequences from this sample encode an identical CDR3 as well. This sequence joins TRBV29-1 and TRBJ2-7; TRBD2 agrees at 13 bases. V was clipped by 6 bases and J by 6 bases; unmatched bases: 5. The germline V gene encodes CDR1 SQVTM and CDR2 ANQGSEA. This CDR3 has 13 amino acids. CDR3 coding DNA: TGCAGCGTCCGGACTAGCGGGAGAGTCGAGCAGTACTTC. Translated: CSVRTSGRVEQYF.

The chain employs TRBV9 and TRBJ2-7, with 10 bases that match TRBD1. CDR1 SGDLS and CDR2 YYNGEE come from the germline V gene. The CDR3 has 16 amino acids. The J segment lost 5 bases and the V segment lost 0 bases, leaving 8 bases of the junction unmatched. The CDR3 region has the DNA TGTGCCAGCAGCGTAGAGGGACAGGGGCTCCTCAACGAGCAGTACTTC. Translating it yields CASSVEGQGLLNEQYF.

This clone appeared once. J is TRBJ2-2 and V is TRBV19, with no clear D. V lost 3 bases and J 0 bases, leaving 5 bases between the germline ends. The CDR3 runs 14 residues. Germline CDR1 is LNHDA and CDR2 is SQIVND (reference sequence). The CDR3 is CASSMHTNTGELFF. DNA of the CDR3: TGTGCCAGTAGTATGCACACGAACACCGGGGAGCTGTTTTTT.

The CDR3 spells CAWSGPGSDTQYF. CDR3 coding DNA: TGTGCCTGGAGTGGACCGGGGTCAGATACGCAGTATTTT. This chain uses TRBV30 with TRBJ2-3, with D perhaps TRBD2 (5 bases). Trimming took off 1 base at V and 4 bases at J, with 9 bases between the two ends. The length of the CDR3 is 13 residues. Germline CDR1 GTSNPN, CDR2 SVGIG (reference sequence). Full variable domain (remainder filled in from reference TRBV30 and TRBJ2-3): SQTIHQWPATLVQPVGSPLSLECTVEGTSNPNLYWYRQAAGRGLQLLFYSVGIGQISSEVPQNLSASRPQDRQFILSSKKLLLSDSGFYLCAWSGPGSDTQYFGPGTRLTVL.

The genes are TRBV5-1 and TRBJ2-6; D ambiguous. CDR3 length equals 15 residues. V lost 4 bases and J 1 base, leaving 9 bases between the germline ends. The V gene's germline CDR1 is SGHRS and CDR2 YFSETQ. This CDR3 is CASSPDISGANVLTF. The CDR3, as DNA: TGCGCCAGCAGCCCCGACATTTCTGGGGCCAACGTCCTGACTTTC.

A word on this clone: A read error likely explains this, since a far larger clone differs by one base. Other nucleotide sequences in the sample specify the same CDR3. This chain connects TRBV6-4 to TRBJ2-6; the D gene is possibly TRBD1 (5 bases). CDR1 and CDR2 (germline): MRHNA, SNTAGT. This CDR3 has 15 amino acids. The CDR3 nucleotides read TGTGCCAGCAGTGACGACAGCTCTGGGGCCAACGTCCTGACTTTT. Its protein product is CASSDDSSGANVLTF.

J is TRBJ1-1 and V is TRBV6-1; TRBD1 is a possible D gene (5 bases). CDR1 is MNHNS and CDR2 is SASEGT in the germline V gene. V lost 7 bases, J lost 1 base, and 10 bases lay in between. The CDR3 sequence is 13 residues long. CDR3 in amino acids: CASTGHSNTEAFF. Here the CDR3 DNA reads TGTGCCAGCACCGGACATTCGAACACTGAAGCTTTCTTT.

The rearrangement joins TRBV7-8 to TRBJ2-3, with a weak D call TRBD1 (5 bases). The CDR3 is 13 residues long. Germline CDR1 SGHVS, CDR2 FQNEAQ. Trimming took 6 bases from V and 5 from J, leaving 12 bases between them. The CDR3 coding sequence is TGTGCCAGCAGGATAGTCAGGGAAGATACGCAGTATTTT. Translated: CASRIVREDTQYF.

This clone was counted ten times or more. The chain recombines TRBV28 with TRBJ1-1, with TRBD1 identical over 8 bases. CDR1 and CDR2 (germline): MDHEN, SYDVKM. The CDR3 has 13 amino acids. CDR3 region: CVIQTGEDTEAFF. The CDR3 DNA is TGTGTCATCCAGACAGGGGAGGACACTGAAGCTTTCTTT.

V gene TRBV6-6 combines with J gene TRBJ2-7; D possibly corresponds to TRBD2 (6 bases). The CDR3 has 13 amino acids. The germline V and J ends were trimmed by 2 bases and 3 bases, with 8 bases remaining between them. Germline lookup yields CDR1 MNHNY and CDR2 SVGAGI (reference sequence). The CDR3 bases are TGTGCCAGCAGTTACGGGGGACTCTACGAGCAGTACTTC. Translated: CASSYGGLYEQYF.

The gene calls are TRBV5-6 and TRBJ1-1; possible D gene TRBD1, 6 bases. Germline CDR1 is SGHDT and CDR2 is YYEEEE. The CDR3 loop spans 12 amino acids. Trimming left V 1 base short and J 5 bases short, with 6 bases between. The CDR3 loop is CASSLTGTEAFF. As DNA, the CDR3 is TGTGCCAGCAGCTTGACAGGGACTGAAGCTTTCTTT.

This clone was detected once. The rearrangement uses TRBV18 and TRBJ2-7, with no clear D. This CDR3 region has 13 residues. Trimming shortened V by 4 bases and J by 6 bases, and 13 bases separated the two germline ends. CDR1 and CDR2 (germline): KGHSH, LQKENI. CDR3 residues: CASSHTSQGEQYF. The CDR3 bases are TGTGCCAGCTCACATACGTCACAAGGCGAGCAGTACTTC.

In its sample, this clone was seen a few times. The genes are TRBV28 and TRBJ2-7; a possible D gene is TRBD1 (6 bases). Between the trimmed V and J ends, which lost 7 bases and 0 bases, there was a span of 16 bases. There are 15 residues in the CDR3. The germline V gene has CDR1 MDHEN and CDR2 SYDVKM. The CDR3 loop is CASTDQDRFSYEQYF. For the CDR3, the DNA is TGTGCCAGCACCGATCAGGACAGATTCTCCTACGAGCAGTACTTC.

The rearrangement links TRBV18 to TRBJ2-1; D is possibly TRBD2 (6 bases). The CDR3 is 17 amino acids. CDR1 is KGHSH and CDR2 is LQKENI in the germline V gene. Trimming stripped 6 bases from V and 5 bases from J, with 23 bases between. CDR3 nucleotide sequence: TGTGCCAGCTCGTCCATAGCAGGCCTGGGAGGCGACAATGAGCAGTTCTTC. This translates into CASSSIAGLGGDNEQFF.

The chain recombines TRBV7-2 with TRBJ2-1, with 9 nucleotides matching TRBD2. CDR3 size: 15 residues. V dropped 5 bases and J dropped 6; count of bases not matched to a gene: 8. CDR1 is SGHTA, CDR2 FQGNSA, per germline. CDR3 protein: CASSRAGGEGNEQFF. As DNA, the CDR3 is TGTGCCAGCAGCCGGGCGGGAGGGGAGGGCAATGAGCAGTTCTTC. The full variable domain, its missing parts supplied by reference TRBV7-2 and TRBJ2-1, is GAGVSQSPSNKVTEKGKDVELRCDPISGHTALYWYRQSLGQGLEFLIYFQGNSAPDKSGLPSDRFSAERTGGSVSTLTIQRTQQEDSAVYLCASSRAGGEGNEQFFGPGTRLTVL.